One sample yielded the 27 T cell receptor beta chains listed below, sequenced in a study of blood T cell repertoires in COVID-19. TCRdb's copy holds only in-frame clones and misses some; the assay was immunoSEQ multiplex PCR. The profile covers 150,000 to 190,000 clones, with under 90% appearing a single time and approximately 0.5% taken by the ten largest. The specimen was peripheral blood. These receptor sequences come from a man between 60 and 75 years old with acute or convalescent COVID-19.

Only a few counts were recorded for this clone. J is TRBJ1-2 and V is TRBV10-3, with D maybe TRBD1 (5 bases). Trimming removed 2 bases from V and 6 bases from J, with 13 bases in between. The germline V gene encodes CDR1 ENHRY and CDR2 SYGVKD. The CDR3 loop spans 14 amino acids. DNA for the CDR3: TGTGCCATCAGTGAGAGTCAGGGCCGGGATGGCTACACCTTC. Amino acid sequence: CAISESQGRDGYTF.

This rearrangement joins TRBV7-9 to TRBJ2-1, with 15 bases lining up with TRBD2. The CDR3 covers 14 residues. V was pared by 5 bases and J by 9 bases, with 2 bases of the junction left unmatched. The germline CDR1 and CDR2 sequences are SEHNR and FQNEAQ (reference sequence). For the CDR3, the DNA is TGTGCCAGCAGCCTGGGACTAGCGGGAGGTGAGCAGTTCTTC. This gives the protein CASSLGLAGGEQFF. Variable domain in full (rest from reference TRBV7-9 and TRBJ2-1): DTGVSQNPRHKITKRGQNVTFRCDPISEHNRLYWYRQTLGQGPEFLTYFQNEAQLEKSRLLSDRFSAERPKGSFSTLEIQRTEQGDSAMYLCASSLGLAGGEQFFGPGTRLTVL.

This clone was recorded once. The chain has TRBV14 and TRBJ1-2; D not certain. Germline V CDR1 and CDR2: SGHDN, FVKESK. The CDR3 totals 13 residues. V was shortened by 2 bases and J by 8 bases, with 12 bases between the two germline ends. DNA for the CDR3: TGTGCCAGCAGCCAATCGTCCTCAGCGGGCTACACCTTC. Protein sequence: CASSQSSSAGYTF.

The V call is TRBV4-1, the J call TRBJ2-7; 7 nucleotides match TRBD2. V trimming: 1 base; J trimming: 1 base; junction bases outside the gene matches: 7. This CDR3 is built from 16 residues. Germline loops: CDR1 MGHRA, CDR2 YSYEKL. CDR3 DNA sequence: TGCGCCAGCAGCCAAGGTTCGGGACTACCGTCCTACGAGCAGTACTTC. This translates into CASSQGSGLPSYEQYF.

CDR3 residues: CASSYRGGGMRYEQFF. CDR3 DNA: TGTGCCAGCAGTTACAGGGGGGGCGGGATGCGGTATGAGCAGTTCTTC. The V gene is TRBV6-2 or TRBV6-3, the J gene TRBJ2-1; TRBD2 might be the D (7 bases). The CDR3 contains 16 residues. The germline V gene has CDR1 MNHEY and CDR2 SVGEGT. V gave up 2 bases and J gave up 8 bases, with 19 bases separating them.

V gene TRBV15 combines with J gene TRBJ2-7; D is unclear. V shed 2 bases and J shed 2 bases, with 16 bases lying between them. This CDR3 has 16 amino acids. Germline V gives CDR1 LNHNV, CDR2 YYDKDF (reference sequence). The CDR3 bases are TGTGCCACCAGCAGAATTCGCACTCGCTCTACCTACGAGCAGTACTTC. The encoded protein is CATSRIRTRSTYEQYF.

This CDR3 reads CASSRGLDTQYF. CDR3 sequence (DNA): TGTGCCAGCAGCCGCGGGCTTGATACGCAGTATTTT. V usage is TRBV14 and J usage is TRBJ2-3, with D perhaps matching TRBD2 (5 bases). This CDR3 contains 12 residues. Per the germline V gene, CDR1 is SGHDN and CDR2 is FVKESK. Trimming took 4 bases from V and 6 from J, leaving 8 bases between them.

The genes are TRBV27 and TRBJ1-2; TRBD1 might be the D (5 bases). The CDR3 totals 14 residues. Trimming left V 6 bases short and J 4 bases short, with 15 bases between. Germline V CDR1 and CDR2: MNHEY, SMNVEV (reference sequence). The CDR3 DNA reads as TGTGCCAGCAGAGGGGAGGGCTCCTTCTATGGCTACACCTTC. Its translation: CASRGEGSFYGYTF.

This clone was observed a few times. The rearrangement joins TRBV6-2 or TRBV6-3 to TRBJ1-1, with D unclear. Germline V gene sequence: CDR1 MNHEY, CDR2 SVGEGT. The CDR3 is 12 residues long. Trimming took 0 bases from V and 10 from J, leaving 9 bases between them. The DNA for the CDR3 is TGTGCCAGCAGTTACTCTACGAGTGGAGCTTTCTTT. It translates to CASSYSTSGAFF.

CDR3 sequence reads: CATSRGAQETQYF. The CDR3 DNA sequence: TGTGCCACCAGCCGGGGTGCCCAAGAGACCCAGTACTTC. The gene calls are TRBV24-1 and TRBJ2-5, with D perhaps matching TRBD2 (5 bases). Germline V gives CDR1 KGHDR, CDR2 SFDVKD. The CDR3 extends over 13 amino acids. Trimming took 7 bases from V and 1 from J, leaving 9 bases between them.

The chain is built from TRBV7-9 and TRBJ2-5; 7 bases are a match to TRBD1. The CDR3 runs 11 residues. Germline CDR1 and CDR2: SEHNR and FQNEAQ (reference sequence). The J segment lost 5 bases and the V segment lost 8 bases, leaving 2 bases of the junction unmatched. CDR3: CASQGDETQYF. The CDR3 bases are TGTGCCAGCCAGGGGGACGAGACCCAGTACTTC.

This sequence joins TRBV5-5 and TRBJ1-1; 8 nucleotides match TRBD1. The CDR3 has 15 residues. Per germline, CDR1 SGHKS and CDR2 YYEKEE (reference sequence). J lost 1 base, V lost 3 bases, and 5 bases had no gene match. The CDR3 DNA is TGTGCCAGCAGCTCGGACAGGGCCCGGAACACTGAAGCTTTCTTT. Residues: CASSSDRARNTEAFF.

This chain links TRBV18 with TRBJ1-4, with D unresolved. This CDR3 has 16 amino acids. The V end lost 2 bases, the J end lost 4 bases, and 14 bases lay between the germline ends. Germline V lookup: CDR1 KGHSH, CDR2 LQKENI. This chain's CDR3 is CASSPFYGGNNEKLFF. CDR3 DNA sequence: TGTGCCAGCTCACCATTCTACGGAGGTAATAATGAAAAACTGTTTTTT.

The chain employs TRBV7-9 and TRBJ1-2; D gene unclear. CDR3 length: 14 amino acids. Trimming cost V 0 bases and J 2 bases, with 7 bases left between them. Germline CDR1 reads SEHNR; CDR2 reads FQNEAQ (reference sequence). The CDR3 is CASSLAQANYGYTF. The CDR3 DNA is TGTGCCAGCAGCTTAGCTCAGGCAAACTATGGCTACACCTTC.

The V and J genes are TRBV20-1 and TRBJ1-1, with a possible D match to TRBD1 (5 bases). The CDR3 has 10 residues. Germline assignment: CDR1 DFQATT and CDR2 SNEGSKA (reference sequence). The V end was cut by 4 bases, the J end by 8 bases, with 8 bases between. CDR3 sequence: CSATQGEAFF. In DNA, the CDR3 is TGCAGTGCTACGCAGGGAGAAGCTTTCTTT.

The chain has TRBV6-5 and TRBJ2-2; a weak D match, TRBD1 (7 bases). Trimming cost V 5 bases and J 7 bases, with 17 bases left between them. The CDR3 covers 15 residues. Looked up from germline, CDR1 is MNHEY and CDR2 is SVGAGI. For the CDR3, the DNA is TGTGCCAGCAGTACCCGACAGGGAGGTTACGGGGAGCTGTTTTTT. Protein product: CASSTRQGGYGELFF.

This chain joins TRBV6-6 and TRBJ2-7, with a tentative D call TRBD2 (8 bases). Germline V gene lookup returns CDR1 MNHNY and CDR2 SVGAGI (reference sequence). Trimming cost V 7 bases and J 4 bases, with 14 bases left between them. This CDR3 spans 13 amino acids. CDR3 nucleotides: TGTGCCAGCAAACGGGAGGGGGCTTACGAGCAGTACTTC. It is translated as CASKREGAYEQYF.

The chain carries TRBV19 and TRBJ2-1; 11 nucleotides agree with TRBD2. Germline CDR1 LNHDA, CDR2 SQIVND (reference sequence). There are 13 residues in the CDR3. Germline trimming cut 7 bases from V and 8 bases from J; bases unmatched to any gene: 4. The CDR3 nucleotides are TGTGCCAGTAAGGTAGCGGGGGGGGATGAGCAGTTCTTC. This encodes CASKVAGGDEQFF.

This rearrangement joins TRBV5-5 to TRBJ2-7, with 12 bases that match TRBD2. Germline loops: CDR1 SGHKS, CDR2 YYEKEE (reference sequence). This CDR3 has 15 amino acids. V gave up 4 bases and J gave up 3 bases; unmatched junction bases: 5. The CDR3 bases are TGTGCCAGCAGCAGAGGACTAGCGGGAAACTACGAGCAGTACTTC. Amino acid sequence: CASSRGLAGNYEQYF.

The V and J genes are TRBV19 and TRBJ2-5, with D uncertain. The CDR3 is 13 residues long. Germline V lookup: CDR1 LNHDA, CDR2 SQIVND (reference sequence). V was pared by 3 bases and J by 2 bases, with 7 bases between. CDR3 protein: CASSMHEQETQYF. The DNA of the CDR3 is TGTGCCAGTAGTATGCACGAGCAAGAGACCCAGTACTTC.

This chain uses TRBV20-1 with TRBJ2-1; D unresolved. The CDR3 is made up of 11 amino acids. From germline, CDR1 is DFQATT and CDR2 SNEGSKA (reference sequence). CDR3 loop: CSGRGPNEQFF. Here the CDR3 DNA reads TGCAGCGGCAGAGGCCCCAATGAGCAGTTCTTC.

As for this clone: At one end the junction does not follow the germline gene, possibly because of a read error. The rearrangement joins TRBV7-2 to TRBJ1-2; the D is unclear. Germline CDR1 reads SGHTA; CDR2 reads FQGNSA. The CDR3 has 13 residues. As DNA, the CDR3 is TGTGCCAGCAGCTTAGACCTTTTCGTGGAGTCCCGCTTC. Its translation is CASSLDLFVESRF.

V and J are TRBV18 and TRBJ1-6; 8 bases line up with TRBD1. This CDR3 comprises 15 residues. The J segment lost 2 bases and the V segment lost 3 bases, leaving 0 bases of the junction unmatched. Per the germline V gene, CDR1 is KGHSH and CDR2 is LQKENI. CDR3 sequence (DNA): TGTGCCAGCTCACCGACAGGGGCCTATAATTCACCCCTCCACTTT. This gives the protein CASSPTGAYNSPLHF.

DNA of the CDR3: TGTGCCAGCAGTTCGACAGGGGGCGACGCTTTCTTT. This encodes CASSSTGGDAFF. The V call is TRBV6-6, the J call TRBJ1-1; the match to TRBD1 covers 10 bases. Germline V gives CDR1 MNHNY, CDR2 SVGAGI (reference sequence). The V and J ends lost 4 bases and 11 bases, in that order; junction bases with no gene match: 4. This CDR3 spans 12 amino acids.

This clone appeared a few times. The chain recombines TRBV27 with TRBJ2-2, with D possibly TRBD2 on 6 matching bases. V shed 5 bases and J shed 6 bases, with 13 bases lying between them. The germline CDR1 and CDR2 sequences are MNHEY and SMNVEV (reference sequence). The CDR3 loop spans 14 amino acids. The CDR3 sequence is CASSLTSPPGELFF. The CDR3 region has the DNA TGTGCCAGCAGTCTTACTAGCCCCCCCGGGGAGCTGTTTTTT.

The V call is TRBV9, the J call TRBJ1-6, with D perhaps matching TRBD1 (5 bases). The germline V gene encodes CDR1 SGDLS and CDR2 YYNGEE. The length of the CDR3 is 13 residues. Between the trimmed V and J ends, which lost 2 bases and 13 bases, there was a span of 13 bases. CDR3 DNA: TGTGCCAGCAGCGTGGGCGACAGTGCCCCCCTCCACTTT. This sequence encodes CASSVGDSAPLHF.

The chain couples TRBV4-2 to TRBJ1-6; TRBD1 matches 7 bases. The CDR3 is 16 amino acids. Germline CDR1 is LGHNA and CDR2 is YNFKEQ. V lost 0 bases to trimming and J lost 8 bases; unmatched junction nucleotides: 7. The CDR3 DNA reads as TGTGCCAGCAGCCAAGACCCCGGGACAGCCTATTCACCCCTCCACTTT. It specifies CASSQDPGTAYSPLHF.